This entry describes one TCR beta chain. This record comes from a study of blood T cell repertoires in COVID-19. On the study more broadly: Sources were T cells, B-cell-depleted T cells, or PBMCs; the material itself was cDNA or gDNA.

Clones were read by immunoSEQ multiplex PCR, and TCRdb kept only the in-frame ones, dropping some. The sample carries some 220,000 clones, over 60% recorded once. Between the trimmed V and J ends, which lost 0 bases and 10 bases, there was a span of 10 bases. The CDR3 sequence is 13 residues long. From germline, CDR1 is LGHDT and CDR2 YNNKEL (reference sequence). This chain joins TRBV3-1 (or the pseudogene TRBV3-2) and TRBJ1-5, with unresolved D. The receptor was derived from a woman between 65 and 79 years old with acute or convalescent COVID-19. The sample comprised peripheral blood. The CDR3 loop reads CASSQDAGRPQHF. CDR3 DNA: TGTGCCAGCAGCCAAGATGCAGGCCGTCCCCAGCATTTT.